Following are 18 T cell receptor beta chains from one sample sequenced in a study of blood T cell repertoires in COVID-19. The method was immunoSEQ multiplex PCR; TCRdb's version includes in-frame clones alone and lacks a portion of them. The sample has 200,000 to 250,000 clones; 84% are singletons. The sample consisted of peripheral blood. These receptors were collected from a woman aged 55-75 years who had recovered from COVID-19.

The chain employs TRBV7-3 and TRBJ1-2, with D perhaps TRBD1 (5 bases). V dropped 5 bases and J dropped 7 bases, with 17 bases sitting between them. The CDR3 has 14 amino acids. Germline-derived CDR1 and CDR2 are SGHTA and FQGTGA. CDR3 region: CASSSFGGALGYTF. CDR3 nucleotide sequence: TGTGCCAGCAGCAGCTTTGGAGGGGCGCTTGGCTACACCTTC.

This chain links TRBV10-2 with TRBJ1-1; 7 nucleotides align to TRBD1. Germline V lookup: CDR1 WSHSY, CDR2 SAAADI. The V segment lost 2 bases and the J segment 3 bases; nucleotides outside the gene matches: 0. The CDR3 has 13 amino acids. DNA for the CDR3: TGCGCCAGCAGTGAGAGGGGGCACACTGAAGCTTTCTTT. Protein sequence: CASSERGHTEAFF.

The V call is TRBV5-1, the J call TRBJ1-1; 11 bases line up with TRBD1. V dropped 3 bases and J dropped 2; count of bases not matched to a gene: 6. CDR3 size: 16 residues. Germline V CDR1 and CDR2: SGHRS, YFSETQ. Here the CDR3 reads CASSSGQGAINTEAFF. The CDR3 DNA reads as TGCGCCAGCAGCTCCGGACAGGGGGCCATTAACACTGAAGCTTTCTTT.

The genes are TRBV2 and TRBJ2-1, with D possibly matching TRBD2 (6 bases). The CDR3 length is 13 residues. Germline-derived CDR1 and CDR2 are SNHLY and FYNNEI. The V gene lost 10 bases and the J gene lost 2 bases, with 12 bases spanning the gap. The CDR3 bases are TGTGCCACCGCGGGACTTCCCTACAATGAGCAGTTCTTC. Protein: CATAGLPYNEQFF.

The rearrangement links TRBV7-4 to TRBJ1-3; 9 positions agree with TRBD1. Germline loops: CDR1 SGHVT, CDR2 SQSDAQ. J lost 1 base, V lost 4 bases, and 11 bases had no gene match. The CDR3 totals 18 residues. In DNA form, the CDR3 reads TGTGCCAGCAGCTCAGCTCGGACAGGGGTAGAATCTGGAAACACCATATATTTT. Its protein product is CASSSARTGVESGNTIYF.

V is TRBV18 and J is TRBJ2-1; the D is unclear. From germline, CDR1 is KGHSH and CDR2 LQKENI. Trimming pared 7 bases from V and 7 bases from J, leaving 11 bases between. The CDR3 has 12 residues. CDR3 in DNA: TGTGCCAGCTTAAGGAGTCAAAATGAGCAGTTCTTC. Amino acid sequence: CASLRSQNEQFF.

The DNA for the CDR3 is TGTGCCAGCAGCCCTGGACAGGGGCTACGCTCTGGAAACACCATATATTTT. Translating it yields CASSPGQGLRSGNTIYF. This chain joins TRBV9 and TRBJ1-3; 9 positions match TRBD1. The germline V gene encodes CDR1 SGDLS and CDR2 YYNGEE. This CDR3 has 17 residues. The ends lost 4 bases at V and 0 bases at J; junction bases unmatched: 8.

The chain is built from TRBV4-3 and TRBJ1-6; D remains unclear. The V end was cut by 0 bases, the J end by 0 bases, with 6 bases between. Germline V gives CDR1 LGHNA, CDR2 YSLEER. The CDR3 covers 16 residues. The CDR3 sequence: CASSQEESSYNSPLHF. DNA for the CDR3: TGCGCCAGCAGCCAAGAGGAGAGCTCCTATAATTCACCCCTCCACTTT.

The CDR3 DNA follows: TGTGCCAGCAGCTCCCCAGCGGGGGGATACGAGCAGTACTTC. Translating gives CASSSPAGGYEQYF. The rearrangement uses TRBV5-4 and TRBJ2-7; 9 nucleotides match TRBD2. The J segment lost 4 bases and the V segment lost 3 bases, leaving 5 bases of the junction unmatched. The CDR3 spans 14 residues. Germline CDR1 SGHNT, CDR2 YYREEE (reference sequence). Complete variable domain (other parts from reference TRBV5-4 and TRBJ2-7): ETGVTQSPTHLIKTRGQQVTLRCSSQSGHNTVSWYQQALGQGPQFIFQYYREEENGRGNFPPRFSGLQFPNYSSELNVNALELDDSALYLCASSSPAGGYEQYFGPGTRLTVT.

CDR3: CASSPTGRTEAFF. The CDR3 coding sequence is TGTGCCAGCAGCCCGACAGGGAGAACTGAAGCTTTCTTT. This chain joins TRBV7-9 and TRBJ1-1; 7 bases line up with TRBD1. V lost 5 bases and J lost 5; bases outside the gene matches: 5. Germline values: CDR1 SEHNR, CDR2 FQNEAQ (reference sequence). The length of the CDR3 is 13 residues.

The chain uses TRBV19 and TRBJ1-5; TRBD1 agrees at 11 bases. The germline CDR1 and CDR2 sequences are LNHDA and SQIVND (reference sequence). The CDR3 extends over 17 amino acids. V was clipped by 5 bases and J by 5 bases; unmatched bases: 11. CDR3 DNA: TGTGCCAGTAGTTGGGGACAGGGGGGGATCCTAGATCAGCCCCAGCATTTT. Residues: CASSWGQGGILDQPQHF.

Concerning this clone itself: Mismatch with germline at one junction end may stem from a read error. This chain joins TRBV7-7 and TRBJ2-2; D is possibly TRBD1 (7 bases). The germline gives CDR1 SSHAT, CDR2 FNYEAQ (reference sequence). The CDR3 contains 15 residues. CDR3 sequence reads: CASSAGTANTGELFF. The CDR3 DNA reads TGTGCTAGCAGCGCGGGGACAGCGAACACCGGGGAGCTGTTTTTT. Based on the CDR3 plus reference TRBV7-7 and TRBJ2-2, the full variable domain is GAGVSQSPRYKVTKRGQDVTLRCDPISSHATLYWYQQALGQGPEFLTYFNYEAQPDKSGLPSDRFSAERPEGSISTLTIQRTEQRDSAMYRCASSAGTANTGELFFGEGSRLTVL.

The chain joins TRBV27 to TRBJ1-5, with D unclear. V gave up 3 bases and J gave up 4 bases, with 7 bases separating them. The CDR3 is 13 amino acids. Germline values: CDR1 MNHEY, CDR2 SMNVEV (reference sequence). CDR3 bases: TGTGCCAGCAGTTTGTCCAGGAATCAGCCCCAGCATTTT. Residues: CASSLSRNQPQHF.

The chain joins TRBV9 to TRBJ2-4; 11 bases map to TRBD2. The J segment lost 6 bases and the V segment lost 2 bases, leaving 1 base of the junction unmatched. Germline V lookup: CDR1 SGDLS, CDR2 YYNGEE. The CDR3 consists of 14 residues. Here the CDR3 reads CASSVSGGGNIQYF. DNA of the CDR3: TGTGCCAGCAGCGTTAGCGGGGGGGGAAACATTCAGTACTTC.

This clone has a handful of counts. The CDR3 region is CASSPKQGAGGELFF. CDR3 nucleotide sequence: TGTGCCAGCAGCCCCAAGCAGGGGGCCGGCGGGGAGCTGTTTTTT. J is TRBJ2-2 and V is TRBV7-6, with 8 bases identical to TRBD1. V shed 5 bases and J 7 bases; nucleotides not matched to a gene: 9. Germline lookup yields CDR1 SGHVS and CDR2 FNYEAQ. The CDR3 extends over 15 amino acids.

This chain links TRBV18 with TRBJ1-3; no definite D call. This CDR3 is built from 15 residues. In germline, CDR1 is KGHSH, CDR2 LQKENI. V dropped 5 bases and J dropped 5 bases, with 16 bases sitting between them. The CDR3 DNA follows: TGTGCCAGCTCAACCGGGTTCCGACTCAGAAACACCATATATTTT. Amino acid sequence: CASSTGFRLRNTIYF.

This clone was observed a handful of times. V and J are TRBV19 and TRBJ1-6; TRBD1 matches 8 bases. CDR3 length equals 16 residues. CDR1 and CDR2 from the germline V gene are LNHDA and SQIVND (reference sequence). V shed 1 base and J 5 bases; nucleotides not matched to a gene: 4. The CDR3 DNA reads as TGTGCCAGTAGTATAGGCACAGGGGGAGATAATTCACCCCTCCACTTT. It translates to CASSIGTGGDNSPLHF.

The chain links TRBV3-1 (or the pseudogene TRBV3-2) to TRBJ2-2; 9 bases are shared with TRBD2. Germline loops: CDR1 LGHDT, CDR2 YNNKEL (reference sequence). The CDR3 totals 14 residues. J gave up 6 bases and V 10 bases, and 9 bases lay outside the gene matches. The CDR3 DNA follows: TGTGCCACGATAGCGGGGGCAGGCGCCGGGGAGCTGTTTTTT. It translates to CATIAGAGAGELFF.